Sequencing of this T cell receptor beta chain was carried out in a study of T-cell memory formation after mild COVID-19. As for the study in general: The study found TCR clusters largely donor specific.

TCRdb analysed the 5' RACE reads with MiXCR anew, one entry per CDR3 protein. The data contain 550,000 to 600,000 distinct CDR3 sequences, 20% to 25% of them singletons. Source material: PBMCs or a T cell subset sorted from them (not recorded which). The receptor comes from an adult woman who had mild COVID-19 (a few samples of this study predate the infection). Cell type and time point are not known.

CDR3 region: CASSLSGRVNNEQFF. The CDR3 DNA reads TGTGCCAGCAGCTTAAGCGGGAGGGTGAACAATGAGCAGTTCTTC. The chain uses TRBV7-3 and TRBJ2-1; TRBD2 aligns across 9 bases. Germline V CDR1 and CDR2: SGHTA, FQGTGA. J lost 5 bases, V lost 1 base, and 3 bases had no gene match. This CDR3 is 15 amino acids long.